This T cell receptor beta chain was captured in a study of Tregs in tolerant kidney transplant recipients. General study points: Few patients were studied, so findings need validation in larger groups.

On this clone itself: Its specificity is not known. The observed sequence ends 3 residues before the CDR3 terminus, with the missing tail filled in from the germline J gene.

Assay: immunoSEQ multiplex PCR; the TCRdb copy retains only in-frame clones and omits some. This sample contains fewer than 40,000 clones. The germline V gene has CDR1 MNHEY and CDR2 SVGEGT. The CDR3 covers 17 residues. With V trimmed by 5 bases and J by 0 bases, 10 bases remained unmatched. Sample: CD8+ T cells from blood, taken before the transplant. The chain joins TRBV6-2 or TRBV6-3 to TRBJ2-7, with TRBD2 matching over 10 bases. The TCR originated in a human donor who received a combined kidney and bone marrow transplant. The CDR3 here is CASSTATSGRYSYEQYF. The part of the CDR3 DNA that was read is TGTGCCAGCAGTACCGCGACTAGCGGGCGATACTCCTACGAG.